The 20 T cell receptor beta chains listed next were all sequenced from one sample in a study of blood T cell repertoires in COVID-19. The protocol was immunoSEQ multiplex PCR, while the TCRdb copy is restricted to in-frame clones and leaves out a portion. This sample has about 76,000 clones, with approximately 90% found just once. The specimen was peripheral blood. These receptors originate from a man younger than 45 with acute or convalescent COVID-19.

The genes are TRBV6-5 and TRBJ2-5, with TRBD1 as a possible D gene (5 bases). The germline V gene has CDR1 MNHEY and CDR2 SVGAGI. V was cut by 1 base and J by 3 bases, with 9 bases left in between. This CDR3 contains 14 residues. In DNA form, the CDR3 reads TGTGCCAGCAGTTACTTTCAGGGTGAAGAGACCCAGTACTTC. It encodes CASSYFQGEETQYF.

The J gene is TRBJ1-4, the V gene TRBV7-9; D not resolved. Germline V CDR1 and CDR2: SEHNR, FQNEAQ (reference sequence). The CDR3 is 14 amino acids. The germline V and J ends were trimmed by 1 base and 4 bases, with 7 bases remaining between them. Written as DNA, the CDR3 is TGTGCCAGCAGCTTAGGTACTTTTAATGAAAAACTGTTTTTT. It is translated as CASSLGTFNEKLFF.

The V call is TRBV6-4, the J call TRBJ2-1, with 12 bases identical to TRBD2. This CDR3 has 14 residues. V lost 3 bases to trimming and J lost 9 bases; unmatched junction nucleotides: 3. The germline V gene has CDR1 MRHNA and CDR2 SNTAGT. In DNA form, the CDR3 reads TGTGCCAGCAGTGAGACTAGCGGGAGTGGTGAGCAGTTCTTC. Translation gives CASSETSGSGEQFF.

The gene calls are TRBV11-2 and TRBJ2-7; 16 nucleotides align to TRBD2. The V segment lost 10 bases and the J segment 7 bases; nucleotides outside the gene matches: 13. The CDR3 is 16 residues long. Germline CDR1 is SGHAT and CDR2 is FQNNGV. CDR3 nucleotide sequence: TGTGCCACCCGGGGACTAGCGGGAGGGCCTTCGGGGGAGCAGTACTTC. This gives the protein CATRGLAGGPSGEQYF.

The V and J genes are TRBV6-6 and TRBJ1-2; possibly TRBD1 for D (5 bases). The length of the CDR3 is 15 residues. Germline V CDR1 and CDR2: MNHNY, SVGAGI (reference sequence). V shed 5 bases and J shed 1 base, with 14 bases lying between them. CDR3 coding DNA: TGTGCCAGCAGTACCCCGACAGAGCTTAACTATGGCTACACCTTC. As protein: CASSTPTELNYGYTF.

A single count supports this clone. The CDR3 DNA follows: TGTGCCAGTAGTGCAGGGTCTGAGCAGTACTTC. Translation: CASSAGSEQYF. V usage is TRBV19 and J usage is TRBJ2-7, with D possibly being TRBD1 (5 bases). V was pared by 5 bases and J by 7 bases, with 9 bases between. Germline CDR1 and CDR2: LNHDA and SQIVND (reference sequence). This CDR3 spans 11 amino acids.

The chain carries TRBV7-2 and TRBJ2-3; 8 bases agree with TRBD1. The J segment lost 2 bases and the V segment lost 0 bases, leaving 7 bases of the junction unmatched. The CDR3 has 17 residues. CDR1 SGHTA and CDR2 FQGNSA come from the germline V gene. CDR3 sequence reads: CASSLARQGAATDTQYF. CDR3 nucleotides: TGTGCCAGCAGCTTAGCTCGGCAGGGGGCCGCCACAGATACGCAGTATTTT.

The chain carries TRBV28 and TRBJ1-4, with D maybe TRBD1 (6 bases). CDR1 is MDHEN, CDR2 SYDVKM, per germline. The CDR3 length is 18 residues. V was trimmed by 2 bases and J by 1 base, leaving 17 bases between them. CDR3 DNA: TGTGCCAGCAGTTTACTATCAACAGGGTGGGGAACTAATGAAAAACTGTTTTTT. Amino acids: CASSLLSTGWGTNEKLFF.

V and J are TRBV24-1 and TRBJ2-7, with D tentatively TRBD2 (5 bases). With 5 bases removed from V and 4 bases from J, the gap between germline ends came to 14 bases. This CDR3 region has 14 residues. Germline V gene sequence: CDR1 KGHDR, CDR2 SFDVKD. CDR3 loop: CATSVSARLYEQYF. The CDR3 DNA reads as TGTGCCACCAGTGTATCAGCCAGACTATACGAGCAGTACTTC.

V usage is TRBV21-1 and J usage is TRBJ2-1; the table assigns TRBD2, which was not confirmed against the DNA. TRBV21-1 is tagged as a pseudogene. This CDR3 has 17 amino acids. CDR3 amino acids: CASSKVGPTSGRAEQFF. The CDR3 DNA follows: TGTGCCAGCAGCAAAGTGGGGCCGACTAGCGGGAGGGCTGAGCAGTTCTTC.

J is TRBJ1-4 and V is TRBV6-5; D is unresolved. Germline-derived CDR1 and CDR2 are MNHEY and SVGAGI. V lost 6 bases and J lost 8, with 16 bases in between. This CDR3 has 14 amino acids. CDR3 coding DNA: TGTGCCAGCAGCTTGGACTTCCGTCAAGAAAAACTGTTTTTT. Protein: CASSLDFRQEKLFF.

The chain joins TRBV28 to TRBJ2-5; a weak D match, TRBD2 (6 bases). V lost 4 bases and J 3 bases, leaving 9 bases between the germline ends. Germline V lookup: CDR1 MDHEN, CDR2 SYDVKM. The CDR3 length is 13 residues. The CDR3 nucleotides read TGTGCCAGCAGTTACTCGGGGGAAGAGACCCAGTACTTC. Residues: CASSYSGEETQYF.

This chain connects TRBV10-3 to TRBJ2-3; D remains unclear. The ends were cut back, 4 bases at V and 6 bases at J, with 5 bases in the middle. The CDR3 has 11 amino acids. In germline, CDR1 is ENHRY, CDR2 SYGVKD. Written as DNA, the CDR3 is TGTGCCATCAGTGTAGCCGATACGCAGTATTTT. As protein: CAISVADTQYF.

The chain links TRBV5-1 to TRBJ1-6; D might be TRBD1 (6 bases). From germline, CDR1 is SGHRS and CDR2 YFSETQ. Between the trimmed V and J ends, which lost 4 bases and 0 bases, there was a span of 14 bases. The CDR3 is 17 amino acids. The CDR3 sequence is CASSRDIPSSYNSPLHF. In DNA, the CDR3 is TGCGCCAGCAGCCGGGACATCCCGAGCTCCTATAATTCACCCCTCCACTTT.

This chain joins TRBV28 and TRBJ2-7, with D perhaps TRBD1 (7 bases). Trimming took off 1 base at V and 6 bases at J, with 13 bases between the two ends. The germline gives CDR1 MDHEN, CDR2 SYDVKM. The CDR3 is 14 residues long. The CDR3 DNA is TGTGCCAGCAGTTTATTATTTCAGGGGGGCGAGCAGTACTTC. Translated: CASSLLFQGGEQYF.

The CDR3 DNA reads as TGTGCCAGCAGCGTAGAACAATCCTCCTACAATGAGCAGTTCTTC. The encoded protein is CASSVEQSSYNEQFF. The gene calls are TRBV9 and TRBJ2-1; D is unresolved. V lost 0 bases and J 0 bases, leaving 7 bases between the germline ends. Germline CDR1 and CDR2: SGDLS and YYNGEE. The CDR3 consists of 15 residues.

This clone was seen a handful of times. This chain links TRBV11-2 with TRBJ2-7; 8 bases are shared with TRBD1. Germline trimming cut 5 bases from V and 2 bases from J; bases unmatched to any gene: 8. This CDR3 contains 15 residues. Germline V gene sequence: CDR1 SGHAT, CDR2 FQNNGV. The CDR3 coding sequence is TGTGCCAGCAGCCCGACGGGACAGGTGCCCTACGAGCAGTACTTC. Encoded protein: CASSPTGQVPYEQYF.

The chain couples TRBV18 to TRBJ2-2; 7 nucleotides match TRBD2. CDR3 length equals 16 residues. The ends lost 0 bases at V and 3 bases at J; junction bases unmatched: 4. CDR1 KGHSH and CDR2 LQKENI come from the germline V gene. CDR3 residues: CASSPPLGLHTGELFF. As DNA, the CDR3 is TGTGCCAGCTCACCACCGTTGGGACTACACACCGGGGAGCTGTTTTTT.

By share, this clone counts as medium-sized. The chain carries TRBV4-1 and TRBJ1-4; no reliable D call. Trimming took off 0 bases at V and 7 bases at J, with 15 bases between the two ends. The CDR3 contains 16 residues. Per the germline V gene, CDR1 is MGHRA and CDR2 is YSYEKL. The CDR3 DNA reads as TGCGCCAGCAGCCAAGATCAGGCAGGTTGGGTTGAAAAACTGTTTTTT. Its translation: CASSQDQAGWVEKLFF.

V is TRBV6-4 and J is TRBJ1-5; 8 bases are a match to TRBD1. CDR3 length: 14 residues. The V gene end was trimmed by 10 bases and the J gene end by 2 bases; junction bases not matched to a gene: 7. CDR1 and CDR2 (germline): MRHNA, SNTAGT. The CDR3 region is CANSDRAGNQPQHF. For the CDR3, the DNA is TGTGCCAACTCGGACAGGGCAGGCAATCAGCCCCAGCATTTT.